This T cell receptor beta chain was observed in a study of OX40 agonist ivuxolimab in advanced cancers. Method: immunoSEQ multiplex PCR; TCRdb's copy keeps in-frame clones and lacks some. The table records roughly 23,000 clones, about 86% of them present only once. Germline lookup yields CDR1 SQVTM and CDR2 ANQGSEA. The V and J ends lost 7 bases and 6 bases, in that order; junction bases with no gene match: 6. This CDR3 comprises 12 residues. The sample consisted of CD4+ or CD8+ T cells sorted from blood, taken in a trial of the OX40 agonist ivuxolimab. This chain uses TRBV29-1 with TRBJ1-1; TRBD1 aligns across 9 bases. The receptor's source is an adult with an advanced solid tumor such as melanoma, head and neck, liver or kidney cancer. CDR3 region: CSDLTGGAEAFF. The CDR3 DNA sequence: TGCAGCGACCTTACAGGGGGCGCTGAAGCTTTCTTT.